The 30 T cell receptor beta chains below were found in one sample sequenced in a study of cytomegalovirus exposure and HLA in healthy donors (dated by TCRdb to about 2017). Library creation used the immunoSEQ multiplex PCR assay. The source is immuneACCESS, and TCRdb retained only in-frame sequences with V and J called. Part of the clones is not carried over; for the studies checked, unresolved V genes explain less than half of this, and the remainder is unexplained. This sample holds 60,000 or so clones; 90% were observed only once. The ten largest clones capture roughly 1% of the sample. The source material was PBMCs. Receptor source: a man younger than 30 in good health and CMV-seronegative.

CDR3 nucleotide sequence: TGTGCCAGCAGCTCAGACCCGGGTCGGGGAGGCTACACCTTC. Protein: CASSSDPGRGGYTF. The V and J genes are TRBV11-1 and TRBJ1-2; D unclear. Trimming took off 4 bases at V and 8 bases at J, with 17 bases between the two ends. The CDR3 totals 14 residues. In germline, CDR1 is SGHAT, CDR2 FQDESV (reference sequence).

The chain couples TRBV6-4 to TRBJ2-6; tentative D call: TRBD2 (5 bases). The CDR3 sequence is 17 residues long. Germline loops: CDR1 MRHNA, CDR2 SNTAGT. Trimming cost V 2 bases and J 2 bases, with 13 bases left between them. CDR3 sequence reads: CASSDREGETGANVLTF. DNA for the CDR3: TGTGCCAGCAGTGACCGGGAAGGAGAGACTGGGGCCAACGTCCTGACTTTC.

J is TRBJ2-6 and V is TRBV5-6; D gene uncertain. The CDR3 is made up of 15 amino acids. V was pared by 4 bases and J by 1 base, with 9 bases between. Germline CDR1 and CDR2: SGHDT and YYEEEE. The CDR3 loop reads CASSPAFSGANVLTF. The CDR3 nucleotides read TGTGCCAGCAGCCCAGCGTTTTCTGGGGCCAACGTCCTGACTTTC. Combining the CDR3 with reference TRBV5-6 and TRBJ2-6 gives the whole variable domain DAGVTQSPTHLIKTRGQQVTLRCSPKSGHDTVSWYQQALGQGPQFIFQYYEEEERQRGNFPDRFSGHQFPNYSSELNVNALLLGDSALYLCASSPAFSGANVLTFGAGSRLTVL.

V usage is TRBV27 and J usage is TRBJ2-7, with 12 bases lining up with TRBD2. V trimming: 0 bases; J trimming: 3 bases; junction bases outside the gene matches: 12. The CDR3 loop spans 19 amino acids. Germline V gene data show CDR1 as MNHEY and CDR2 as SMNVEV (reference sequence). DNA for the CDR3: TGTGCCAGCAGTTTATCGGACGGGACTAGCGGGCCGACACGCTACGAGCAGTACTTC. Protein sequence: CASSLSDGTSGPTRYEQYF.

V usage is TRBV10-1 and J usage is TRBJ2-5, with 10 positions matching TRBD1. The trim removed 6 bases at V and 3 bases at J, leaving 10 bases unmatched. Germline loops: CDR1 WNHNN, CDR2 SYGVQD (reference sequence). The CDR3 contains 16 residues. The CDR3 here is CASRKPGQGLEETQYF. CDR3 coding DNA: TGCGCCAGCAGGAAGCCGGGACAGGGGTTAGAAGAGACCCAGTACTTC.

The CDR3 loop is CASSTAASGANVLTF. Here the CDR3 DNA reads TGTGCCAGCAGCACGGCGGCCTCTGGGGCCAACGTCCTGACTTTC. The V gene is TRBV5-6, the J gene TRBJ2-6; no firm D call. The ends were cut back, 4 bases at V and 0 bases at J, with 8 bases in the middle. The CDR3 consists of 15 residues. Germline values: CDR1 SGHDT, CDR2 YYEEEE.

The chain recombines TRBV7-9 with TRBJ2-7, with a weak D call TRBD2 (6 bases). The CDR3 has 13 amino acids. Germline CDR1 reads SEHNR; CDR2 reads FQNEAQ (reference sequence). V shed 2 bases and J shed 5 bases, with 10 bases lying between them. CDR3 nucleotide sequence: TGTGCCAGCAGCTTACGCGCGGGAAACGAGCAGTACTTC. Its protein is CASSLRAGNEQYF.

CDR3 sequence reads: CASSLIGTGDTEAFF. In DNA, the CDR3 is TGTGCCAGCAGCTTAATCGGGACAGGGGACACTGAAGCTTTCTTT. The V call is TRBV7-9, the J call TRBJ1-1; 10 nucleotides agree with TRBD1. The CDR3 consists of 15 residues. Germline V gives CDR1 SEHNR, CDR2 FQNEAQ (reference sequence). The J segment lost 3 bases and the V segment lost 2 bases, leaving 3 bases of the junction unmatched.

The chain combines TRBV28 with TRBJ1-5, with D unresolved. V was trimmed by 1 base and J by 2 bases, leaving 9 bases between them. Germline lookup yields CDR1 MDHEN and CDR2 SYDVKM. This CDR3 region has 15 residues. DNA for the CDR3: TGTGCCAGCAGTTTATCTGGAGATGGCAATCAGCCCCAGCATTTT. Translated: CASSLSGDGNQPQHF.

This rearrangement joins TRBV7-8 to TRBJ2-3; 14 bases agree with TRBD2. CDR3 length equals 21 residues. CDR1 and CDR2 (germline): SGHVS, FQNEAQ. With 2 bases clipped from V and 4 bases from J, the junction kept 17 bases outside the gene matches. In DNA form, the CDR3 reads TGTGCCAGCAGCTTACACAAGAAGGGACTAGCGGGAGCGGTACACCCAGATACGCAGTATTTT. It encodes CASSLHKKGLAGAVHPDTQYF. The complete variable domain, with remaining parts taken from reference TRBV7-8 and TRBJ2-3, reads GAGVSQSPRYKVAKRGQDVALRCDPISGHVSLFWYQQALGQGPEFLTYFQNEAQLDKSGLPSDRFFAERPEGSVSTLKIQRTQQEDSAVYLCASSLHKKGLAGAVHPDTQYFGPGTRLTVL.

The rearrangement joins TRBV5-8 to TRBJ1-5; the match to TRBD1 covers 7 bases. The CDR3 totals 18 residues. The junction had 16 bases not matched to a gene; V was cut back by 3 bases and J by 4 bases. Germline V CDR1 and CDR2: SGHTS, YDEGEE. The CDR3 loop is CASSSALTGQVLNQPQHF. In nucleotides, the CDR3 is TGTGCCAGCAGCTCGGCTTTGACAGGGCAGGTTTTGAATCAGCCCCAGCATTTT.

The CDR3 DNA sequence: TGTGCCAGCGTTAGCCATGACGAGCAGTACTTC. It translates to CASVSHDEQYF. The chain has TRBV18 and TRBJ2-7; D not certain. The CDR3 has 11 residues. Germline lookup yields CDR1 KGHSH and CDR2 LQKENI. V lost 8 bases and J 5 bases, leaving 10 bases between the germline ends. The entire variable domain, with the rest obtained from reference TRBV18 and TRBJ2-7, is as follows: NAGVMQNPRHLVRRRGQEARLRCSPMKGHSHVYWYRQLPEEGLKFMVYLQKENIIDESGMPKERFSAEFPKEGPSILRIQQVVRGDSAAYFCASVSHDEQYFGPGTRLTVT.

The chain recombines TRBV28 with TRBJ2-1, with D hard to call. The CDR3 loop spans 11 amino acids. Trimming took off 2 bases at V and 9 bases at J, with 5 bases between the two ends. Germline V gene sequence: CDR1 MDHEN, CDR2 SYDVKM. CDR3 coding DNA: TGTGCCAGCAGTTTAGGTAGTGAGCAGTTCTTC. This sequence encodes CASSLGSEQFF.

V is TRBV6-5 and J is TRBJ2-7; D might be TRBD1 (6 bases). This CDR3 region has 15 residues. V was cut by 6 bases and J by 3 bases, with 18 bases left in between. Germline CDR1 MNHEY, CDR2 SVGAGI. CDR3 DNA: TGTGCCAGCAGCTCAGGGGTGACCCTTAACTACGAGCAGTACTTC. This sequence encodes CASSSGVTLNYEQYF.

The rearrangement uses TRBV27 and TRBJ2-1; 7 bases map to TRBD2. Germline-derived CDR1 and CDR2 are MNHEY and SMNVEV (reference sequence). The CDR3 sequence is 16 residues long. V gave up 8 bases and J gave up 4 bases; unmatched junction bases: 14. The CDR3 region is CASQMRAGDYYNEQFF. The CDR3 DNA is TGTGCCAGCCAAATGCGGGCGGGAGATTATTACAATGAGCAGTTCTTC.

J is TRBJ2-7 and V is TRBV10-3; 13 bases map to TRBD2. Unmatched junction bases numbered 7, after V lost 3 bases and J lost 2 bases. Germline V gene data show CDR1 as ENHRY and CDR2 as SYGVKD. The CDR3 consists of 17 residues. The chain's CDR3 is CAISDSPGLAGAYEQYF. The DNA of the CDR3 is TGTGCCATCAGTGATTCGCCAGGACTAGCGGGAGCCTACGAGCAGTACTTC.

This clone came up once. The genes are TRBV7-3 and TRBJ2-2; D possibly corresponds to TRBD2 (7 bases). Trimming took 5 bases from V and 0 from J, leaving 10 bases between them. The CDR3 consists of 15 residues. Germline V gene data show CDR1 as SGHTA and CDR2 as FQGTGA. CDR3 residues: CASSQGTTNTGELFF. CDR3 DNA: TGTGCCAGCAGCCAGGGGACTACGAACACCGGGGAGCTGTTTTTT.

DNA for the CDR3: TGCGCCAGCAGAAATCAGGGGGCAGGGACAGATACGCAGTATTTT. Translated: CASRNQGAGTDTQYF. This rearrangement joins TRBV5-1 to TRBJ2-3; 8 nucleotides match TRBD1. After removal of 5 bases from V and 3 bases from J, the junction contained 8 bases not matched to a gene. The CDR3 is made up of 15 amino acids. Germline values: CDR1 SGHRS, CDR2 YFSETQ.

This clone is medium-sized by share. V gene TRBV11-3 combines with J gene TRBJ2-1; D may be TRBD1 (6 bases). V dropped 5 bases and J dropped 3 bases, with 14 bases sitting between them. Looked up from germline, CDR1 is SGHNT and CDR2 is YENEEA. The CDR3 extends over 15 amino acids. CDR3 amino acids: CASSPDSSLYNEQFF. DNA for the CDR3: TGTGCCAGCAGCCCGGACAGCAGCCTCTACAATGAGCAGTTCTTC.

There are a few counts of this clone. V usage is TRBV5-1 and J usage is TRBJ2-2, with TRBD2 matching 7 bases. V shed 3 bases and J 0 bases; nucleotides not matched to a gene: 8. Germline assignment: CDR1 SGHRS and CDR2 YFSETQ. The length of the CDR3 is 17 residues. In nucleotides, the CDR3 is TGCGCCAGCAGCTGGGGACCGGGACTAACGAACACCGGGGAGCTGTTTTTT. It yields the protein CASSWGPGLTNTGELFF.

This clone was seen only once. The CDR3 sequence: CSVGQGARETQYF. The CDR3 DNA is TGCAGCGTTGGCCAGGGGGCTAGGGAGACCCAGTACTTC. The chain uses TRBV29-1 and TRBJ2-5; TRBD1 aligns across 8 bases. V lost 4 bases to trimming and J lost 5 bases; unmatched junction nucleotides: 6. There are 13 residues in the CDR3. Looked up from germline, CDR1 is SQVTM and CDR2 is ANQGSEA.

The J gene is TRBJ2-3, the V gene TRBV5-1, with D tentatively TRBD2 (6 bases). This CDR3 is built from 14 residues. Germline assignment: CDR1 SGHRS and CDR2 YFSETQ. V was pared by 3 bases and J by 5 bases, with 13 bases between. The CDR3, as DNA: TGCGCCAGCAGCTACCGGGAGTCAAGAGATACGCAGTATTTT. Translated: CASSYRESRDTQYF. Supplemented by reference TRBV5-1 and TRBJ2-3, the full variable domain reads KAGVTQTPRYLIKTRGQQVTLSCSPISGHRSVSWYQQTPGQGLQFLFEYFSETQRNKGNFPGRFSGRQFSNSRSEMNVSTLELGDSALYLCASSYRESRDTQYFGPGTRLTVL.

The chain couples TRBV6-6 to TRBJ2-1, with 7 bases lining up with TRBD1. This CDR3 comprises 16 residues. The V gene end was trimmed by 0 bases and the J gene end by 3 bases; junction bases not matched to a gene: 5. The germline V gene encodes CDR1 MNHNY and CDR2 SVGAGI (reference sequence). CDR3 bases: TGTGCCAGCAGTTACTCGATAGGACAGGACTACAATGAGCAGTTCTTC. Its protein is CASSYSIGQDYNEQFF.

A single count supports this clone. CDR3 DNA: TGTGCCAGTTTGGACAGGGTGCTTAGCAATCAGCCCCAGCATTTT. Amino acid sequence: CASLDRVLSNQPQHF. The chain joins TRBV19 to TRBJ1-5, with 8 bases fitting TRBD1. V lost 8 bases, J lost 0 bases, and 6 bases stayed unmatched. The CDR3 runs to 15 residues. Germline-derived CDR1 and CDR2 are LNHDA and SQIVND (reference sequence).

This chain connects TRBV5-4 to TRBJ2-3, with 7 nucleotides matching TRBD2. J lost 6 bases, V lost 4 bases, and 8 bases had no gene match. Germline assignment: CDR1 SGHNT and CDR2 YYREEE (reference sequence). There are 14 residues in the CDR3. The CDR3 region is CASSPRTSRDTQYF. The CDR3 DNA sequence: TGTGCCAGCAGCCCGAGGACTAGTCGCGATACGCAGTATTTT. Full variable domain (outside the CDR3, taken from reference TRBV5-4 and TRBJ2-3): ETGVTQSPTHLIKTRGQQVTLRCSSQSGHNTVSWYQQALGQGPQFIFQYYREEENGRGNFPPRFSGLQFPNYSSELNVNALELDDSALYLCASSPRTSRDTQYFGPGTRLTVL.

The CDR3 sequence is CASSNLLAGSTDTQYF. CDR3 coding DNA: TGTGCCAGTAGTAACTTACTAGCTGGTAGCACAGATACGCAGTATTTT. The chain carries TRBV19 and TRBJ2-3; perhaps TRBD2 as D (6 bases). The germline V gene has CDR1 LNHDA and CDR2 SQIVND (reference sequence). CDR3 length: 16 amino acids. V was cut by 4 bases and J by 0 bases, with 14 bases left in between.

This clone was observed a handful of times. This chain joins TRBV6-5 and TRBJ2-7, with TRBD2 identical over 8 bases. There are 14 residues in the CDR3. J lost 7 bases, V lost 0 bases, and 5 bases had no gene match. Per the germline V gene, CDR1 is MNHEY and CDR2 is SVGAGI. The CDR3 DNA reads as TGTGCCAGCAGTTACTCTTCGGGAGGGTGGGAGCAGTACTTC. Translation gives CASSYSSGGWEQYF.

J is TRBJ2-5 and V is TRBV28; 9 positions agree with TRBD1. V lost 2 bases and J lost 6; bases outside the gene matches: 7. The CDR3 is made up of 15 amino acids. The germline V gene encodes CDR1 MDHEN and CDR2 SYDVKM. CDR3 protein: CASSLRGQGGQTQYF. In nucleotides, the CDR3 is TGTGCCAGCAGTTTACGGGGACAGGGCGGGCAGACCCAGTACTTC.

The CDR3 is CASSLYREGEQFF. The CDR3 nucleotides read TGTGCCAGCAGCTTATATCGTGAGGGTGAGCAGTTCTTC. The V gene is TRBV11-3, the J gene TRBJ2-1; D is perhaps TRBD2 (5 bases). Trimming removed 2 bases from V and 9 bases from J, with 11 bases in between. Germline V gene sequence: CDR1 SGHNT, CDR2 YENEEA. CDR3 size: 13 residues.

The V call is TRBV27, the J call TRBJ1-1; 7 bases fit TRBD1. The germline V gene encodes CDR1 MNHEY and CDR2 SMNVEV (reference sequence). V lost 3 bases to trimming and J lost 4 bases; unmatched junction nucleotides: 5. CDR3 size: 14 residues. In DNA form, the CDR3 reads TGTGCCAGCAGTTTCACAGGGGAAATCACTGAAGCTTTCTTT. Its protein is CASSFTGEITEAFF.